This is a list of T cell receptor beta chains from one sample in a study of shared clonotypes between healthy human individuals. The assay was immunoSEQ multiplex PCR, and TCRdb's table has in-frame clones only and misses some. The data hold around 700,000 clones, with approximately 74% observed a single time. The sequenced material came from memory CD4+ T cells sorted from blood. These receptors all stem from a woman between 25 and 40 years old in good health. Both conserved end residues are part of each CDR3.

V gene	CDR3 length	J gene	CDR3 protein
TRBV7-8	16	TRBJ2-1	CASRFDRGPSYNEQFF
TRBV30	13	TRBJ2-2	CAWSHRDAGELFF
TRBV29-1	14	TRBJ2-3	CSVDASGSLDTQYF
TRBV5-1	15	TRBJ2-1	CASSLGWTGDNEQFF
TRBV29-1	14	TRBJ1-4	CSVEDRRGGEKLFF
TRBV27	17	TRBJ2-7	CASSPRGDRTDSYEQYF
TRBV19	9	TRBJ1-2	CASIGGYTF
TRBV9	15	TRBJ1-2	CASSVGSGGNYGYTF
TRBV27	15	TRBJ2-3	CASSPLSGIGDTQYF
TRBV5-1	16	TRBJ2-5	CASSFTGGTGDGTQYF
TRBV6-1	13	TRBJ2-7	CASRTLAGGEQYF
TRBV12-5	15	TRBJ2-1	CASGLVVGLYNEQFF
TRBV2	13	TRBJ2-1	CASNWGQYNEQFF
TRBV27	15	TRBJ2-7	CASSKGQGIPYEQYF
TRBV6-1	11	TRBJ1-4	CASSARRDLFF
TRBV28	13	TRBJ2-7	CATARDTLYEQYF
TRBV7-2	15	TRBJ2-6	CASREADSGANVLTF
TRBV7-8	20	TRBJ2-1	CASSGQGATTSGRGGNEQFF
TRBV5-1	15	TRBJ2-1	CASSLGASSYNEQFF
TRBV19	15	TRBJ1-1	CASSIDGTAHTEAFF
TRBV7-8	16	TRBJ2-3	CASSSGLAGDADTQYF
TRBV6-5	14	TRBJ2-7	CASSYRDRHYEQYF
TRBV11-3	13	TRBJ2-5	CASSRRLQETQYF
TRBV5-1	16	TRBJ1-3	CASSSAGANSGNTIYF
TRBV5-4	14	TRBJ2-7	CASSGLQGTGEQYF
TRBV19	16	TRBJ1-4	CASTHQGIATNEKLFF
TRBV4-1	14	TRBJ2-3	CASSQEAYTDTQYF
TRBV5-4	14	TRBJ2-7	CASSRIDRDYEQYF
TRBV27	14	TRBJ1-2	CASSSYPDRDGYTF
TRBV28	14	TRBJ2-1	CATLGSGIYNEQFF
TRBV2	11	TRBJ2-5	CASKGGETQYF
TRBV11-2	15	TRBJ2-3	CASSPPDSYTDTQYF
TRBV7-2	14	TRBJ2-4	CASSLGGVQNIQYF
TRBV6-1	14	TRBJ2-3	CASRQFRFTDTQYF
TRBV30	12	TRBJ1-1	CAWTGVNTEAFF
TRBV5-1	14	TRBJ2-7	CASSPGTEALEQYF
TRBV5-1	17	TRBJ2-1	CASSFDRGRSSYNEQFF
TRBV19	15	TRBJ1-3	CASSSLTGAGNTIYF
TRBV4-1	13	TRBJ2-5	CASSQRIQETQYF
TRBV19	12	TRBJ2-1	CASGKRLNEQFF
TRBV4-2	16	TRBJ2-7	CASSQDTSGRAWEQYF
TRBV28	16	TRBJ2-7	CASSLSGLDPSYEQYF
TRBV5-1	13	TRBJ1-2	CASSQTGGNGYTF
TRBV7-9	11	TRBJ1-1	CASRPGREAFF
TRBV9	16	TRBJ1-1	CASSVASGGGGTEAFF
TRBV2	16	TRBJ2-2	CASNPLGTTYTGELFF
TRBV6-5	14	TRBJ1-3	CASSSASPGNTIYF
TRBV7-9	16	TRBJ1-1	CASSHRPGAPNTEAFF
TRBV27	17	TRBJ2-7	CASSLNSPFAGPLGQYF
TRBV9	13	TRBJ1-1	CASSVVPNTEAFF
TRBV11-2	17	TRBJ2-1	CASSPKYGSRSYNEQFF
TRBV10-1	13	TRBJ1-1	CASSLDRGSEAFF